This TCR beta chain originates from a study of cytotoxic CD8 clonotypes in ibrutinib-treated CLL. Study as a whole: Partial responses totalled approximately 24 and complete responses 2; after median approximately 74 months, 14 remained remitted and around twelve progressed. Study-wide results and caveats: Clonality increased with ibrutinib response but returned toward baseline at progression.

A single count supports this clone. Its antigen is unknown. Germline lookup yields CDR1 SQVTM and CDR2 ANQGSEA. The CDR3 is made up of 13 amino acids. The V and J ends lost 5 bases and 4 bases respectively, with 15 bases between them. Profiled with immunoSEQ multiplex PCR; TCRdb holds only in-frame clones, not every one. The sample records roughly 150,000 clones, about 88% being singletons. The source of this sequence is a human donor with chronic lymphocytic leukemia. The source material was PBMCs, sampled at disease progression, from a patient treated with ibrutinib. This chain connects TRBV29-1 to TRBJ2-7; TRBD2 is a possible D gene (5 bases). CDR3 sequence (DNA): TGCAGCGTTTCATTCGGGAACGGATACGAGCAGTACTTC. Translating gives CSVSFGNGYEQYF.